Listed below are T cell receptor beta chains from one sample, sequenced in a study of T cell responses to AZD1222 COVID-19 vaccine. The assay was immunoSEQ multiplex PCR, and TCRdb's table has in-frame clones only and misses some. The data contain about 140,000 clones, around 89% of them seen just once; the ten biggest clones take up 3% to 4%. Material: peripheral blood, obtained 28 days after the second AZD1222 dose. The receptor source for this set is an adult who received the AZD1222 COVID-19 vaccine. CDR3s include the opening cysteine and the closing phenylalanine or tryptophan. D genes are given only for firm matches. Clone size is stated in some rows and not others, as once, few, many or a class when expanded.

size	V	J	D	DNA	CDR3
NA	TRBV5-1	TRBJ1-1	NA	TGCGCCAGCAGCTTGGGTACAAGGGCTTGGGACACTGAAGCTTTCTTT	CASSLGTRAWDTEAFF
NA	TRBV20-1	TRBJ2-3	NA	TGCAGTGCTAGTGGGGGTATACCAGATACGCAGTATTTT	CSASGGIPDTQYF
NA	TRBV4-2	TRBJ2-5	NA	TGTGCCAGCAGCAACTTGGGGGTACAAGAGACCCAGTACTTC	CASSNLGVQETQYF
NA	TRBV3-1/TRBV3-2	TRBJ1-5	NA	TGTGCCAGCAGCAGGGGCCTTAGCAATCAGCCCCAGCATTTT	CASSRGLSNQPQHF
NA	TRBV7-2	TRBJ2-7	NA	TGTGCCAGCAGCGCTAGGGGGGACATATCCAACGAGCAGTACTTC	CASSARGDISNEQYF
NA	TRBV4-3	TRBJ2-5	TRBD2	TGCGCCAGCAGCCAGGATATTAGCGGCCGGGGGGCCCAGTACTTC	CASSQDISGRGAQYF
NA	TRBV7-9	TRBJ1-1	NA	TGTGCCAGCAACCCGCGGACAGTCGGATACGCGGGCACTGAAGCTTTCTTT	CASNPRTVGYAGTEAFF
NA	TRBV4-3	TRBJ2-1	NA	TGCGCCAGCAGCCAATGGGAGAATGAGCAGTTCTTC	CASSQWENEQFF
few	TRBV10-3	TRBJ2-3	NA	TGTGCCATCAGTGGGGCCGCGGTACGCACAGATACGCAGTATTTT	CAISGAAVRTDTQYF
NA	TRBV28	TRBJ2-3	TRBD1	TGTGCCAGCAGTTCCGGGCACGGGACAGGAAGTGGAAGCACAGATACGCAGTATTTT	CASSSGHGTGSGSTDTQYF
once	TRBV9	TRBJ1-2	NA	TGTGCCAGGGAGGGGGAGGACTATGGCTACACCTTC	CAREGEDYGYTF
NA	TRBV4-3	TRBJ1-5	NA	TGCGCCAGCAGCCAAGATCCGTTTTCCACCGTGGATCAGCCCCAGCATTTT	CASSQDPFSTVDQPQHF
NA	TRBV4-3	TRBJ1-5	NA	TGCGCCAGCAGCCAAGATTTGTCTCAGCCCCAGCATTTT	CASSQDLSQPQHF
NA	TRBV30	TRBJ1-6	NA	TGTGCCTGGAGTGACCAATACGGGACCAATTCACCCCTCCACTTT	CAWSDQYGTNSPLHF
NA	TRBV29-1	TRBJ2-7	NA	TGCAGCGTTAAATCGGGGGCCTACGAGCAGTACTTC	CSVKSGAYEQYF
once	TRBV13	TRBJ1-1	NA	TGTGCCAGCAGCTTAGAGGGGACGGCTTGGGGCACTGAAGCTTTCTTT	CASSLEGTAWGTEAFF
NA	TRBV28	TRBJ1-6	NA	TGTGCCAGCAGCAGGGCGGGTAATAATTCACCCCTCCACTTT	CASSRAGNNSPLHF
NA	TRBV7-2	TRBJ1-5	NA	TGTGCCAGCAGCCTAAGACAGGAAGCTCAGCCCCAGCATTTT	CASSLRQEAQPQHF
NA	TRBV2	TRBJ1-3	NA	TGTGCCAGCATGGGAGGGGCTCCTGGAAACACCATATATTTT	CASMGGAPGNTIYF
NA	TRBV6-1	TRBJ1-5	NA	TGTGCCAGCAGTGAGCGGGGAGCAGGGGCGAACAATCAGCCCCAGCATTTT	CASSERGAGANNQPQHF
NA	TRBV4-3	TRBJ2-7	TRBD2	TGCGCCAGCAGCCAAGCGGGGGGATCGCCCTACGAGCAGTACTTC	CASSQAGGSPYEQYF
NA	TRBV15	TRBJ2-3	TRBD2	TGTGCCACCAGAAAGTCTAGCGGGAGAGATACGCAGTATTTT	CATRKSSGRDTQYF
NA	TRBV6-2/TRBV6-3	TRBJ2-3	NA	TGTGCCAGCAGTTACTCGAGAAGTGTTGCACCACCAGATACGCAGTATTTT	CASSYSRSVAPPDTQYF
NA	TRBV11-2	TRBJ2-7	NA	TGTGCCAGCAGCCCGGCGCTGAACTCCTACGAGCAGTACTTC	CASSPALNSYEQYF
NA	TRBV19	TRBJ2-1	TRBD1	TGTGCCAGTAGCCAACTCCGGGACAGGGGGCATAATGAGCAGTTCTTC	CASSQLRDRGHNEQFF
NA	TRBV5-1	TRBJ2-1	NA	TGCGCCAGCAGCTTGTTACAGATCTACAATGAGCAGTTCTTC	CASSLLQIYNEQFF
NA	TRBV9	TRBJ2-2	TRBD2	TGTGCCAGCAGCGGCGACGCCCGTAGCGGGGCCTCGAACACCGGGGAGCTGTTTTTT	CASSGDARSGASNTGELFF
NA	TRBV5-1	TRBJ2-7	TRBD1	TGCGCCAGCAGAACAGGGGACTACGAGCAGTACTTC	CASRTGDYEQYF
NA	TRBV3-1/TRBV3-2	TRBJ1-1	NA	TGTGCCAGCAGGTACAGGGAAACGAACACTGAAGCTTTCTTT	CASRYRETNTEAFF
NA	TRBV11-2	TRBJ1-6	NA	TGTGCCAGCAGCTTCCGGTCGGGGAGTTCACCCCTCCACTTT	CASSFRSGSSPLHF
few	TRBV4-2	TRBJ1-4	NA	TGTGCCAGCAGCCAAGACTACCCAACTAATGAAAAACTGTTTTTT	CASSQDYPTNEKLFF
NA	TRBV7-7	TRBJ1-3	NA	TGTGCTAGCAGCAGGGACACTGGAAACACCATATATTTT	CASSRDTGNTIYF
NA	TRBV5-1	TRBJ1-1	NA	TGCGCCAGCAGCGCGGATTGGAACACTGAAGCTTTCTTT	CASSADWNTEAFF
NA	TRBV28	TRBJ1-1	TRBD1	TGTGCCAGCAGTTTACCGGACAGGGGTACTGAAGCTTTCTTT	CASSLPDRGTEAFF
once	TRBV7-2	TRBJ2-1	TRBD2	TGTGCCAGCGGCCAGTTGTGGGCGGGAGGAGAGCAGTTCTTC	CASGQLWAGGEQFF